This paragraph covers one T cell receptor beta chain sequence. Its antigen remains unknown. The entry originates in a study of cytomegalovirus exposure and HLA in healthy donors. For the study at large: About 82 million unique TCRs from HLA-typed donors were held in an early release of data.

The study, taken as a whole, reports: Sequencing likely generated an artifact that appeared as a cluster of highly shared sequence variants. The study reported that TCR beta sequences accurately predicted HLA-A and HLA-B alleles in most subjects. The study assumed roughly uniform donor sequencing depth for presence/absence analyses.

The CDR3 spans 13 residues. Germline CDR1 is WNHNN and CDR2 is SYGVQD (reference sequence). V lost 4 bases and J lost 8, with 13 bases in between. Amplification used 60 Vbeta primers and 13 Jbeta primers. Measured with immunoSEQ multiplex PCR; TCRdb has only the in-frame clones, and not every one. The sample contains about 190,000 clones, roughly 74% of which appear only once. Sequenced: PBMCs. The origin of this receptor is a woman aged 30 to 39 in good health and CMV-seropositive. The V call is TRBV10-1, the J call TRBJ2-3; D is uncertain. In nucleotides, the CDR3 is TGCGCCAGCAGTGTAAGGTCGGGTGCTACGCAGTATTTT. Translation gives CASSVRSGATQYF.